This is a list of T cell receptor beta chains from one sample in a study of blood T cell repertoires in COVID-19. The protocol was immunoSEQ multiplex PCR, while the TCRdb copy is restricted to in-frame clones and leaves out a portion. The data hold more than 110,000 clones, with roughly 80% observed a single time. Sequencing was done on a sample of peripheral blood. Receptor source: a woman of 80 years or more with acute or convalescent COVID-19. CDR3s include the opening cysteine and the closing phenylalanine or tryptophan. A D gene is named only where the DNA matches it firmly. The listing skips clone size in some rows; elsewhere it reads once, few, many or a size class.

V: TRBV3-1/TRBV3-2
size: once
D: -
J: TRBJ2-2
CDR3: CASSQGSRTGELFF
DNA: TGTGCCAGCAGCCAAGGGAGTCGGACCGGGGAGCTGTTTTTT

V: TRBV7-2
size: -
D: TRBD1
J: TRBJ1-5
CDR3: CASSPTGVMDQPQHF
DNA: TGTGCCAGCAGCCCGACAGGGGTGATGGATCAGCCCCAGCATTTT

V: TRBV5-6
size: -
D: -
J: TRBJ2-5
CDR3: CASSLAAEYQETQYF
DNA: TGTGCCAGCAGCTTGGCAGCGGAGTACCAAGAGACCCAGTACTTC

V: TRBV5-1
size: -
D: TRBD1
J: TRBJ1-4
CDR3: CASGLRGTGDEKLFF
DNA: TGCGCCAGCGGACTCCGCGGGACAGGGGATGAAAAACTGTTTTTT

V: TRBV5-1
size: -
D: -
J: TRBJ1-6
CDR3: CASSLQGGSPLHF
DNA: TGCGCCAGCAGCTTACAGGGCGGGTCACCCCTCCACTTT

V: TRBV7-8
size: -
D: TRBD1
J: TRBJ2-3
CDR3: CASSITGDPPDTQYF
DNA: TGTGCCAGCAGCATCACAGGGGATCCTCCAGATACGCAGTATTTT

V: TRBV7-2
size: -
D: TRBD1
J: TRBJ2-4
CDR3: CASRDRGQFDIQYF
DNA: TGTGCCAGCAGGGACAGGGGGCAGTTTGACATTCAGTACTTC

V: TRBV5-1
size: -
D: TRBD1
J: TRBJ1-3
CDR3: CASSGQTGGVNGNTIYF
DNA: TGCGCCAGCAGCGGCCAGACAGGGGGCGTCAATGGAAACACCATATATTTT

V: TRBV11-1
size: -
D: -
J: TRBJ1-1
CDR3: CASSFGLPYPAFF
DNA: TGTGCCAGCAGCTTTGGTCTACCCTACCCAGCTTTCTTT

V: TRBV29-1
size: -
D: TRBD1
J: TRBJ1-1
CDR3: CSGKTGGTEAFF
DNA: TGCAGCGGGAAAACAGGGGGGACTGAAGCTTTCTTT

V: TRBV30
size: -
D: TRBD1
J: TRBJ1-2
CDR3: CAWSTGQGESYGYTF
DNA: TGTGCCTGGAGTACCGGACAGGGTGAATCATATGGCTACACCTTC

V: TRBV6-5
size: few
D: -
J: TRBJ2-3
CDR3: CASSYGGATDTQYF
DNA: TGTGCCAGCAGTTATGGGGGGGCCACAGATACGCAGTATTTT

V: TRBV24-1
size: few
D: TRBD1
J: TRBJ2-2
CDR3: CATSPRPPRDSNTGELFF
DNA: TGTGCCACCAGTCCTCGCCCTCCCCGGGACAGCAACACCGGGGAGCTGTTTTTT

V: TRBV7-2
size: -
D: -
J: TRBJ1-6
CDR3: CASRTITANSPLHF
DNA: TGTGCCAGCAGGACGATAACAGCTAATTCACCCCTCCACTTT

V: TRBV28
size: -
D: -
J: TRBJ2-6
CDR3: CASKGADGANVLTF
DNA: TGTGCCAGCAAAGGAGCGGACGGAGCCAACGTCCTGACTTTC

V: TRBV10-1
size: -
D: -
J: TRBJ1-1
CDR3: CASSEQANTEAFF
DNA: TGCGCCAGCAGTGAACAGGCGAACACTGAAGCTTTCTTT

V: TRBV19
size: -
D: -
J: TRBJ1-5
CDR3: CASSTTDNSNQPQHF
DNA: TGTGCCAGTAGTACGACAGATAATAGCAATCAGCCCCAGCATTTT

V: TRBV19
size: -
D: TRBD1
J: TRBJ2-1
CDR3: CASSIVWDRDRGARNEQFF
DNA: TGTGCCAGTAGTATTGTCTGGGACCGGGACAGGGGGGCGCGAAATGAGCAGTTCTTC

V: TRBV21-1
size: -
D: -
J: TRBJ2-1
CDR3: CASSNTLAGGPPPYHNEQFF
DNA: TGTGCCAGCAGCAATACCCTAGCGGGGGGTCCCCCACCGTATCACAATGAGCAGTTCTTC

V: TRBV2
size: -
D: TRBD1
J: TRBJ1-5
CDR3: CASRGQPNQPQHF
DNA: TGTGCCAGCAGGGGACAGCCCAATCAGCCCCAGCATTTT

V: TRBV11-3
size: -
D: TRBD2
J: TRBJ2-1
CDR3: CASSFGGGNNEQFF
DNA: TGTGCCAGCAGCTTTGGCGGGGGGAACAATGAGCAGTTCTTC

V: TRBV19
size: -
D: -
J: TRBJ2-2
CDR3: CASSIELRRELFF
DNA: TGTGCCAGTAGTATAGAGTTGAGGAGAGAGCTGTTTTTT

V: TRBV4-1
size: few
D: -
J: TRBJ1-2
CDR3: CASSQEGQQINYGYTF
DNA: TGCGCCAGCAGCCAAGAAGGACAGCAGATTAACTATGGCTACACCTTC

V: TRBV19
size: once
D: -
J: TRBJ1-2
CDR3: CASSAGAGGYGYTF
DNA: TGTGCCAGTAGTGCTGGCGCAGGAGGGTATGGCTACACCTTC

V: TRBV9
size: -
D: TRBD1
J: TRBJ1-2
CDR3: CASSDSRGQGDGYTF
DNA: TGTGCCAGCAGCGATAGCCGGGGACAGGGGGATGGCTACACCTTC

V: TRBV20-1
size: -
D: -
J: TRBJ1-1
CDR3: CSGYTYTEAFF
DNA: TGCAGTGGTTACACCTACACTGAAGCTTTCTTT

V: TRBV13
size: -
D: TRBD2
J: TRBJ2-1
CDR3: CASSHDDRRLADNEQFF
DNA: TGTGCCAGCAGCCACGACGACCGGCGGCTAGCGGACAATGAGCAGTTCTTC

V: TRBV5-1
size: -
D: -
J: TRBJ1-1
CDR3: CASSLGLRGWNTEAFF
DNA: TGCGCCAGCAGCTTGGGGTTAAGGGGCTGGAACACTGAAGCTTTCTTT

V: TRBV7-6
size: -
D: -
J: TRBJ2-7
CDR3: CASSLALQGRYEQYF
DNA: TGTGCCAGCAGCTTAGCTTTGCAGGGCCGGTACGAGCAGTACTTC

V: TRBV7-9
size: -
D: TRBD1
J: TRBJ2-2
CDR3: CASSPPGQSNTGELFF
DNA: TGTGCCAGCAGCCCCCCGGGACAGTCGAACACCGGGGAGCTGTTTTTT

V: TRBV27
size: -
D: -
J: TRBJ1-5
CDR3: CASSPTVHNQPQHF
DNA: TGTGCCAGCAGCCCGACAGTCCACAATCAGCCCCAGCATTTT

V: TRBV19
size: -
D: -
J: TRBJ2-1
CDR3: CASRQQGLREQFF
DNA: TGTGCCAGCAGGCAACAGGGCTTGCGGGAGCAGTTCTTC

V: TRBV3-1/TRBV3-2
size: -
D: -
J: TRBJ2-5
CDR3: CASSQGTEETQYF
DNA: TGTGCCAGCAGCCAAGGGACAGAAGAGACCCAGTACTTC

V: TRBV19
size: -
D: -
J: TRBJ2-1
CDR3: CASSATGFSYNEQFF
DNA: TGTGCCAGTAGTGCGACAGGCTTCTCCTACAATGAGCAGTTCTTC

V: TRBV29-1
size: -
D: -
J: TRBJ1-1
CDR3: CSVSVRKVTEAFF
DNA: TGCAGCGTTAGTGTCAGGAAAGTCACTGAAGCTTTCTTT

V: TRBV6-5
size: -
D: TRBD1
J: TRBJ2-3
CDR3: CASQLQGQGHTQYF
DNA: TGTGCCAGCCAGTTACAGGGACAGGGCCATACGCAGTATTTT